This record looks at one T cell receptor (beta chain) sequence and its context. This entry is derived from a study of blood T cells in healthy people across ages. The CDR3 extends over 17 amino acids. Trimming took off 1 base at V and 0 bases at J, with 13 bases between the two ends. CDR1 is MGHDK, CDR2 SYGVNS, per germline. Next came a second PCR, run for about 7 to 12 cycles, which used a sample-barcoded 5' primer along with a J-beta primer mix. TCRdb analysed the 5' RACE reads with MiXCR anew, one entry per CDR3 protein. The repertoire holds 1.6 million or so distinct CDR3 sequences, with about 31% as singletons.

The V call is TRBV25-1, the J call TRBJ2-4; D call uncertain. Sequenced: blood. This sequence originates from a woman in her 30s in good health. The chain's CDR3 is CASSESGPIIAKNIQYF. The CDR3 bases are TGTGCCAGCAGTGAATCCGGGCCGATTATAGCCAAAAACATTCAGTACTTC.